One and the same sample provided the 30 T cell receptor beta chains below, sequenced in a study of cytomegalovirus exposure and HLA in healthy donors. Use of 60 Vbeta and 13 Jbeta primers characterized the PCR. Profiled with immunoSEQ multiplex PCR; TCRdb holds only in-frame clones, not every one. This sample has 120,000 to 150,000 clones, with roughly 85% found just once. The sample taken for sequencing was PBMCs. The source of these receptors is a male donor in good health and CMV-seronegative.

This rearrangement joins TRBV6-5 to TRBJ1-2, with D maybe TRBD1 (5 bases). The CDR3 length is 13 residues. Germline assignment: CDR1 MNHEY and CDR2 SVGAGI. V lost 8 bases and J 7 bases, leaving 17 bases between the germline ends. CDR3 sequence (DNA): TGTGCCAGCCTCCGGGCATCGGGGGTTGGCTACACCTTC. Translating gives CASLRASGVGYTF.

The chain combines TRBV9 with TRBJ1-5, with TRBD1 as a possible D gene (5 bases). Germline assignment: CDR1 SGDLS and CDR2 YYNGEE. With 3 bases removed from V and 1 base from J, the gap between germline ends came to 17 bases. This CDR3 is 17 amino acids long. The CDR3, as DNA: TGTGCCAGCAGCGGGCTCGGATGGCGGGGGAGCAATCAGCCCCAGCATTTT. This translates into CASSGLGWRGSNQPQHF.

This clone was detected once. V and J are TRBV2 and TRBJ1-3; D might be TRBD1 (6 bases). V lost 6 bases and J lost 4, with 10 bases in between. CDR3 size: 13 residues. Germline CDR1 is SNHLY and CDR2 is FYNNEI. The CDR3 DNA follows: TGTGCCAGCAGAGTCGACAGGGGAAACACCATATATTTT. It is translated as CASRVDRGNTIYF.

This clone has more than one count but fewer than ten. This chain's CDR3 is CASSVAGLGAQETQYF. In nucleotides, the CDR3 is TGTGCCAGCAGCGTAGCGGGCCTTGGGGCCCAAGAGACCCAGTACTTC. V and J are TRBV9 and TRBJ2-5; possible D gene TRBD1, 5 bases. CDR3 length: 16 amino acids. With 0 bases removed from V and 1 base from J, the gap between germline ends came to 13 bases. Germline CDR1 SGDLS, CDR2 YYNGEE.

The chain joins TRBV5-6 to TRBJ1-2; no reliable D call. Germline CDR1 SGHDT, CDR2 YYEEEE. The ends were cut back, 4 bases at V and 6 bases at J, with 16 bases in the middle. This CDR3 is 14 amino acids long. The CDR3 coding sequence is TGTGCCAGCAGCCCCATGGGAGGGTCCAATGGCTACACCTTC. It translates to CASSPMGGSNGYTF.

The V and J genes are TRBV12-5 and TRBJ1-5; 8 bases are a match to TRBD1. Unmatched junction bases numbered 0, after V lost 6 bases and J lost 5 bases. The germline gives CDR1 LGHNT, CDR2 FRNRAP. The CDR3 has 12 residues. The CDR3 is CASGTGDQPQHF. The CDR3 DNA is TGTGCTAGTGGGACAGGGGATCAGCCCCAGCATTTT.

This chain connects TRBV11-1 to TRBJ2-7, with TRBD2 matching over 14 bases. The CDR3 totals 14 residues. Trimming at V came to 3 bases and at J to 7 bases, leaving 2 bases not matched to a gene. CDR1 and CDR2 from the germline V gene are SGHAT and FQDESV (reference sequence). CDR3 DNA: TGTGCCAGCAGCTTCCGACTAGCGGGGGGGGAGCAGTACTTC. Translating it yields CASSFRLAGGEQYF.

The J gene is TRBJ1-1, the V gene TRBV5-1; 7 nucleotides line up with TRBD1. V trimming: 2 bases; J trimming: 1 base; junction bases outside the gene matches: 8. Germline-derived CDR1 and CDR2 are SGHRS and YFSETQ. This CDR3 has 16 residues. This CDR3 reads CASSLNPDRKNTEAFF. The CDR3 DNA sequence: TGCGCCAGCAGCTTAAATCCGGACAGGAAGAACACTGAAGCTTTCTTT.

This clone showed up just once. The chain joins TRBV27 to TRBJ1-6, with 9 positions matching TRBD1. Germline CDR1 MNHEY, CDR2 SMNVEV (reference sequence). The CDR3 loop spans 15 amino acids. V shed 8 bases, J shed 7 bases, and the junction held 9 bases outside the gene matches. The DNA of the CDR3 is TGTGCCAGCTCAGACCCGGGACAGGGAAATTCACCCCTCCACTTT. Translating gives CASSDPGQGNSPLHF.

The J gene is TRBJ1-1, the V gene TRBV6-6, with D maybe TRBD1 (5 bases). CDR3 length: 13 residues. Deletions cut 4 bases from V and 6 bases from J, with 12 bases between. CDR1 and CDR2 (germline): MNHNY, SVGAGI (reference sequence). Here the CDR3 reads CASSSGGSAEAFF. As DNA, the CDR3 is TGTGCCAGCAGTTCCGGGGGATCCGCTGAAGCTTTCTTT.

This chain links TRBV6-5 with TRBJ1-1, with 9 bases aligning to TRBD1. Germline CDR1 is MNHEY and CDR2 is SVGAGI. The CDR3 spans 15 residues. The trim removed 0 bases at V and 4 bases at J, leaving 3 bases unmatched. CDR3: CASSYSGTGPTEAFF. The DNA of the CDR3 is TGTGCCAGCAGTTACTCCGGGACAGGGCCCACTGAAGCTTTCTTT.

The rearrangement joins TRBV5-1 to TRBJ2-4, with 9 bases aligning to TRBD2. The CDR3 has 18 amino acids. The V gene's germline CDR1 is SGHRS and CDR2 YFSETQ. Unmatched junction bases numbered 14, after V lost 0 bases and J lost 7 bases. The CDR3 spells CASSLEQRGALGSNIQYF. The CDR3 bases are TGCGCCAGCAGCTTGGAACAGCGGGGGGCCCTAGGGAGTAACATTCAGTACTTC.

The chain employs TRBV6-5 and TRBJ2-7; 11 positions agree with TRBD1. Germline CDR1 and CDR2: MNHEY and SVGAGI. Trimming cost V 6 bases and J 5 bases; bases outside gene matches: 6. The CDR3 runs to 14 residues. This chain's CDR3 is CASRGQGVHHEQYF. CDR3 nucleotide sequence: TGTGCCAGCAGGGGACAGGGGGTCCATCACGAGCAGTACTTC.

The V gene is TRBV7-6, the J gene TRBJ2-7, with a weak D call TRBD1 (5 bases). V lost 5 bases and J lost 5, with 19 bases in between. The length of the CDR3 is 15 residues. Germline V gene data show CDR1 as SGHVS and CDR2 as FNYEAQ. This CDR3 reads CASSPVATGAHEQYF. CDR3 bases: TGTGCCAGCAGCCCCGTCGCTACAGGAGCCCACGAGCAGTACTTC.

J is TRBJ2-1 and V is TRBV6-4, with TRBD1 identical over 8 bases. Germline CDR1 is MRHNA and CDR2 is SNTAGT. This CDR3 has 13 residues. V shed 6 bases, J shed 8 bases, and the junction held 6 bases outside the gene matches. The CDR3 here is CASRETGVHEQFF. CDR3 nucleotides: TGTGCCAGCAGGGAGACAGGGGTACATGAGCAGTTCTTC.

This chain connects TRBV11-3 to TRBJ2-1; 13 bases fit TRBD2. Germline V gene sequence: CDR1 SGHNT, CDR2 YENEEA. V was clipped by 5 bases and J by 4 bases; unmatched bases: 11. The CDR3 consists of 18 residues. CDR3 sequence reads: CASSPPGLAGSNYNEQFF. The CDR3 bases are TGTGCCAGCAGCCCACCGGGACTAGCGGGATCAAATTACAATGAGCAGTTCTTC. Variable domain in full (rest from reference TRBV11-3 and TRBJ2-1): EAGVVQSPRYKIIEKKQPVAFWCNPISGHNTLYWYLQNLGQGPELLIRYENEEAVDDSQLPKDRFSAERLKGVDSTLKIQPAELGDSAVYLCASSPPGLAGSNYNEQFFGPGTRLTVL.

This clone has only one observation. The chain combines TRBV19 with TRBJ2-2; D might be TRBD2 (5 bases). The CDR3 has 17 residues. Trimming took 2 bases from V and 7 from J, leaving 20 bases between them. CDR1 LNHDA and CDR2 SQIVND come from the germline V gene (reference sequence). The CDR3 is CASSITGLNVWVGELFF. CDR3 DNA sequence: TGTGCCAGTAGTATAACGGGGTTAAACGTGTGGGTCGGGGAGCTGTTTTTT.

This clone was seen a handful of times. The genes are TRBV5-1 and TRBJ1-4, with 11 bases fitting TRBD1. Trimming removed 0 bases from V and 8 bases from J; junction bases left unmatched: 6. This CDR3 contains 16 residues. Per the germline V gene, CDR1 is SGHRS and CDR2 is YFSETQ. The CDR3 region has the DNA TGCGCCAGCAGCTTGGCTGAGGGACAGGGGGGCGAAAAACTGTTTTTT. Protein product: CASSLAEGQGGEKLFF.

The rearrangement joins TRBV11-3 to TRBJ2-1; D call uncertain. This CDR3 has 14 amino acids. The germline gives CDR1 SGHNT, CDR2 YENEEA. With 2 bases removed from V and 3 bases from J, the gap between germline ends came to 8 bases. The CDR3 protein is CASSLYPDYNEQFF. In DNA, the CDR3 is TGTGCCAGCAGCTTATACCCAGACTACAATGAGCAGTTCTTC. The variable domain in full, completed from reference TRBV11-3 and TRBJ2-1, reads EAGVVQSPRYKIIEKKQPVAFWCNPISGHNTLYWYLQNLGQGPELLIRYENEEAVDDSQLPKDRFSAERLKGVDSTLKIQPAELGDSAVYLCASSLYPDYNEQFFGPGTRLTVL.

The chain links TRBV18 to TRBJ2-1; TRBD2 might be the D (5 bases). Germline CDR1 is KGHSH and CDR2 is LQKENI. V lost 2 bases, J lost 0 bases, and 14 bases lay in between. CDR3 size: 17 residues. The CDR3 is CASSPRSGVSSYNEQFF. For the CDR3, the DNA is TGTGCCAGCTCACCAAGAAGCGGAGTGAGCTCCTACAATGAGCAGTTCTTC.

This chain uses TRBV19 with TRBJ2-2; 10 bases match TRBD2. The junction had 11 bases not matched to a gene; V was cut back by 11 bases and J by 5 bases. CDR1 is LNHDA, CDR2 SQIVND, per germline (reference sequence). This CDR3 is built from 15 residues. The CDR3 coding sequence is TGTGCCTCATTTCCTAGCGGGAGATTTACCGGGGAGCTGTTTTTT. Encoded protein: CASFPSGRFTGELFF. Full variable domain (outside the CDR3, taken from reference TRBV19 and TRBJ2-2): DGGITQSPKYLFRKEGQNVTLSCEQNLNHDAMYWYRQDPGQGLRLIYYSQIVNDFQKGDIAEGYSVSREKKESFPLTVTSAQKNPTAFYLCASFPSGRFTGELFFGEGSRLTVL.

J is TRBJ2-3 and V is TRBV5-1, with D possibly being TRBD1 (6 bases). The CDR3 runs 15 residues. Germline V CDR1 and CDR2: SGHRS, YFSETQ. The V and J ends lost 1 base and 4 bases respectively, with 13 bases between them. The CDR3 sequence is CASSLSGAVADTQYF. DNA of the CDR3: TGCGCCAGCAGCTTGTCAGGGGCGGTAGCAGATACGCAGTATTTT.

This clone was seen only a few times. The chain employs TRBV7-6 and TRBJ2-1; 10 nucleotides line up with TRBD1. V dropped 5 bases and J dropped 4; count of bases not matched to a gene: 11. This CDR3 contains 17 residues. From germline, CDR1 is SGHVS and CDR2 FNYEAQ. CDR3 in amino acids: CASSPAAGTGVYNEQFF. DNA for the CDR3: TGTGCCAGCAGCCCCGCGGCCGGGACAGGGGTATACAATGAGCAGTTCTTC.

The chain has TRBV6-1 and TRBJ1-5; D gene ambiguous. This CDR3 contains 16 residues. Germline V gene data show CDR1 as MNHNS and CDR2 as SASEGT. The ends were cut back, 0 bases at V and 7 bases at J, with 16 bases in the middle. The DNA of the CDR3 is TGTGCCAGCAGTGAAGCGCTACTCGAGAGGAGGCAGCCCCAGCATTTT. Encoded protein: CASSEALLERRQPQHF.

The chain uses TRBV7-3 and TRBJ2-2, with 10 bases lining up with TRBD2. The ends lost 0 bases at V and 7 bases at J; junction bases unmatched: 5. The CDR3 runs to 16 residues. Per germline, CDR1 SGHTA and CDR2 FQGTGA. The CDR3 region is CASSLTGVAGGGELFF. In DNA, the CDR3 is TGTGCCAGCAGCTTAACGGGGGTAGCGGGAGGCGGGGAGCTGTTTTTT.

CDR3 coding DNA: TGTGCCAGCAGCTTAGGGGGAGGGGGGAACACTGAAGCTTTCTTT. This codes for CASSLGGGGNTEAFF. The J gene is TRBJ1-1, the V gene TRBV7-2; tentative D call: TRBD1 (6 bases). This CDR3 comprises 15 residues. Germline CDR1 reads SGHTA; CDR2 reads FQGNSA. Trimming cost V 1 base and J 1 base, with 10 bases left between them.

Note on this clone: At the DNA level, this CDR3 is encoded by other sequences in the same sample as well. The CDR3 reads CASTPDRGTEAFF. The DNA for the CDR3 is TGTGCCAGTACCCCGGACAGGGGGACTGAAGCTTTCTTT. The chain has TRBV19 and TRBJ1-1, with 10 bases that match TRBD1. The V gene's germline CDR1 is LNHDA and CDR2 SQIVND (reference sequence). The CDR3 spans 13 residues. After removal of 7 bases from V and 5 bases from J, the junction contained 4 bases not matched to a gene.

This rearrangement joins TRBV7-2 to TRBJ2-5; D remains ambiguous. The germline V and J ends were trimmed by 0 bases and 1 base, with 9 bases remaining between them. This CDR3 is built from 15 residues. The V gene's germline CDR1 is SGHTA and CDR2 FQGNSA. The CDR3 reads CASSLAPSSQETQYF. The CDR3 DNA sequence: TGTGCCAGCAGCTTAGCACCTTCCAGCCAAGAGACCCAGTACTTC.

The table lists this clone with a count of one. This chain uses TRBV7-2 with TRBJ2-7; TRBD1 matches 8 bases. Trimming removed 1 base from V and 6 bases from J; junction bases left unmatched: 5. The germline CDR1 and CDR2 sequences are SGHTA and FQGNSA. CDR3 length equals 14 residues. Here the CDR3 DNA reads TGTGCCAGCAGCTTAGGGACAGGGCTAGGCGAGCAGTACTTC. This encodes CASSLGTGLGEQYF.

This clone was seen only a few times. This sample also contains other DNA sequences that code for the same CDR3. The rearrangement joins TRBV2 to TRBJ2-7, with TRBD1 as a possible D gene (5 bases). V shed 2 bases and J shed 4 bases, with 6 bases lying between them. The CDR3 is 12 residues long. CDR1 and CDR2 (germline): SNHLY, FYNNEI. CDR3 nucleotide sequence: TGTGCCAGCAGTGAACAGGGATACGAGCAGTACTTC. Protein: CASSEQGYEQYF.